This entry describes one TCR beta chain. The antigen remains unidentified. Per the study methods: ImmunoSEQ supplied junction-only sequences lacking quality scores, so filtering was different. Libraries were prepared by immunoSEQ multiplex PCR; TCRdb keeps only in-frame clonotypes and omits some of them. V and J calls and clone size are given by that table; D and trimming were obtained from the DNA. The table records about 2.1 million clones, around 93% of them present only once. Naive CD8 cells lacked CD45RO, underwent positive selection for CCR7 and left out terminally differentiated effector memory CD45RA+ cells. Recent vaccinations or acute infections were absent in the healthy HIV-negative adult donors. This entry belongs to a study of shared clonotypes between healthy human individuals. Study-wide results and caveats: An effect of sequencing depth on clonotype sharing among donors was expected. Larger estimated richness was generally recorded for naive subsets relative to memory subsets.

Sample: naive CD8+ T cells from PBMCs. This receptor was taken from a man in his late teens or twenties in good health. Some clones in this sample may be carry-over from other donors' samples.

CDR3 nucleotides: TGTGCCAGCAGTGGCAGATGGGCCTACGAGCAGTACTTC. Protein sequence: CASSGRWAYEQYF. This chain connects TRBV2 to TRBJ2-7; no reliable D call. Germline CDR1 and CDR2: SNHLY and FYNNEI. The CDR3 contains 13 residues. V dropped 4 bases and J dropped 2 bases, with 9 bases sitting between them.